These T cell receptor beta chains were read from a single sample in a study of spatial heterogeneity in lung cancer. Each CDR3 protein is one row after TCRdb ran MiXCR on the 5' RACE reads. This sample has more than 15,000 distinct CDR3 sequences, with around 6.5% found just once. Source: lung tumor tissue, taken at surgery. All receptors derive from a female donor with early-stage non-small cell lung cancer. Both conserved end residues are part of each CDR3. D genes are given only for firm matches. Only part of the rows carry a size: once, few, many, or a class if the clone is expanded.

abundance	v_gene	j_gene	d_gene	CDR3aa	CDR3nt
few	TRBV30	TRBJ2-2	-	CAWSLWGSTGELFF	TGTGCCTGGAGTTTATGGGGGTCCACCGGGGAGCTGTTTTTT
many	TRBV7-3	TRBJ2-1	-	CASSLFGRGAYNEQFF	TGTGCCAGCAGCTTATTTGGGCGGGGTGCGTACAATGAGCAGTTCTTC
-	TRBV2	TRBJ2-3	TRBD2	CASRGGLAAADTQYF	TGTGCCAGCAGGGGGGGACTAGCGGCCGCGGATACGCAGTATTTT
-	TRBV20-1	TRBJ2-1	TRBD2	CSARSGSSYNEQFF	TGCAGTGCTCGTAGCGGGAGCTCCTACAATGAGCAGTTCTTC
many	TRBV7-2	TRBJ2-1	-	CASSLAPGGEQFF	TGTGCCAGCAGCTTAGCCCCTGGGGGTGAGCAGTTCTTC
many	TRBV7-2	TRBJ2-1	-	CASSSYLGQNEQFF	TGTGCCAGCAGCTCCTACCTAGGGCAGAATGAGCAGTTCTTC
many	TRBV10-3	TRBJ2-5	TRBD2	CAISTSGAEETQYF	TGTGCCATCAGCACTAGCGGAGCGGAAGAGACCCAGTACTTC
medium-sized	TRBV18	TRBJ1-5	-	CASSPGNQPQHF	TGTGCCAGCTCACCAGGGAATCAGCCCCAGCATTTT
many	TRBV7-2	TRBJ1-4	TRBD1	CASSSQGTNEKLFF	TGTGCCAGCAGCTCACAGGGGACTAATGAAAAACTGTTTTTT
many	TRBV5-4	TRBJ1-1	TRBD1	CASSLGGTGGTEAFF	TGTGCCAGCAGCTTGGGGGGGACAGGAGGAACTGAAGCTTTCTTT
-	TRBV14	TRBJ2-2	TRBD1	CASSGKKTADRVNTGELFF	TGTGCCAGCAGCGGAAAAAAAACAGCGGACAGGGTTAACACCGGGGAGCTGTTTTTT
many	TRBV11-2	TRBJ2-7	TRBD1	CASSLEIWAGGEQYF	TGTGCCAGCAGCTTAGAGATATGGGCAGGGGGTGAGCAGTACTTC
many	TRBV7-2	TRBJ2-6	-	CASSLGGSGANVLTF	TGTGCCAGCAGCTTAGGTGGCTCTGGGGCCAACGTCCTGACTTTC
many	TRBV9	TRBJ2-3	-	CASSVALSVVTDTQYF	TGTGCCAGCAGCGTAGCCCTCTCAGTGGTCACAGATACGCAGTATTTT
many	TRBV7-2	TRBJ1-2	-	CASSPTAAYTF	TGTGCCAGCAGCCCAACGGCCGCCTACACCTTC
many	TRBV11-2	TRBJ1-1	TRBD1	CASSLTGMNTEAFF	TGTGCCAGCAGCTTGACAGGGATGAACACTGAAGCTTTCTTT
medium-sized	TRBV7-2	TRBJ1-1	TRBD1	CASSLWERGRLSTEAFF	TGTGCCAGCAGCTTGTGGGAAAGGGGGCGCCTCTCCACTGAAGCTTTCTTT
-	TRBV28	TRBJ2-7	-	CASSLVSEQYF	TGTGCCAGCAGTTTGGTATCCGAGCAGTACTTC
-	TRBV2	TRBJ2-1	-	CASRGEGVPFF	TGTGCCAGCAGGGGGGAAGGGGTTCCGTTCTTC
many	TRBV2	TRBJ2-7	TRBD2	CASRISGSREYF	TGTGCCAGCAGGATTAGCGGGAGCAGGGAGTACTTC
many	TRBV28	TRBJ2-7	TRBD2	CASSLISAGGDEQYF	TGTGCCAGCAGTTTAATCTCGGCGGGAGGGGACGAGCAGTACTTC
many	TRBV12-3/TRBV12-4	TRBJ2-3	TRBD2	CASSRLAGGADTQYF	TGTGCCAGCAGTCGACTAGCGGGAGGTGCAGATACGCAGTATTTT
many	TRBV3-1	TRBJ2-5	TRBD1	CASSPRTGEGETQYF	TGTGCCAGCAGCCCTAGGACAGGGGAGGGAGAGACCCAGTACTTC
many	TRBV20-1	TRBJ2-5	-	CSVPPPSGFETQYF	TGCAGTGTCCCTCCTCCGTCCGGATTCGAGACCCAGTACTTC
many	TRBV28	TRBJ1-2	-	CASSVPGNGYTF	TGTGCCAGCAGTGTACCAGGGAATGGCTACACCTTC
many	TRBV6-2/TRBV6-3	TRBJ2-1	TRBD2	CASSPFLRREGLKREQFF	TGTGCCAGCAGTCCCTTTTTGAGGCGGGAGGGCCTTAAACGGGAGCAGTTCTTC
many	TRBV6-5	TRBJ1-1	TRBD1	CASSWTGSGTEAFF	TGTGCCAGCAGTTGGACAGGGTCGGGCACTGAAGCTTTCTTT